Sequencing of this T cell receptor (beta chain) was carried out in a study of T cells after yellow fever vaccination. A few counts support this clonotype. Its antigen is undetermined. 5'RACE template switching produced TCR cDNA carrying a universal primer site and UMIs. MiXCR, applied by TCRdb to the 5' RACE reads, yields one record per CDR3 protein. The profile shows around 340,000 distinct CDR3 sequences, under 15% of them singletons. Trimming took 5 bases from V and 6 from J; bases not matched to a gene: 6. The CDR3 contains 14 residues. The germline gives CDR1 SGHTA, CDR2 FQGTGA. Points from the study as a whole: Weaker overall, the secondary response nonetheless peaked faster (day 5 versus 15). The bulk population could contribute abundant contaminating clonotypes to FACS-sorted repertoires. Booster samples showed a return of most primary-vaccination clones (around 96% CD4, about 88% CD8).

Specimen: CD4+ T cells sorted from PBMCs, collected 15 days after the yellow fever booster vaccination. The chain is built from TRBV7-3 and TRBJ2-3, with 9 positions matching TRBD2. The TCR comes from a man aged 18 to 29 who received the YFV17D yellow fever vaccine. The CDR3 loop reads CASSAGGGADTQYF. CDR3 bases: TGTGCCAGCAGCGCTGGCGGGGGGGCTGATACGCAGTATTTT.